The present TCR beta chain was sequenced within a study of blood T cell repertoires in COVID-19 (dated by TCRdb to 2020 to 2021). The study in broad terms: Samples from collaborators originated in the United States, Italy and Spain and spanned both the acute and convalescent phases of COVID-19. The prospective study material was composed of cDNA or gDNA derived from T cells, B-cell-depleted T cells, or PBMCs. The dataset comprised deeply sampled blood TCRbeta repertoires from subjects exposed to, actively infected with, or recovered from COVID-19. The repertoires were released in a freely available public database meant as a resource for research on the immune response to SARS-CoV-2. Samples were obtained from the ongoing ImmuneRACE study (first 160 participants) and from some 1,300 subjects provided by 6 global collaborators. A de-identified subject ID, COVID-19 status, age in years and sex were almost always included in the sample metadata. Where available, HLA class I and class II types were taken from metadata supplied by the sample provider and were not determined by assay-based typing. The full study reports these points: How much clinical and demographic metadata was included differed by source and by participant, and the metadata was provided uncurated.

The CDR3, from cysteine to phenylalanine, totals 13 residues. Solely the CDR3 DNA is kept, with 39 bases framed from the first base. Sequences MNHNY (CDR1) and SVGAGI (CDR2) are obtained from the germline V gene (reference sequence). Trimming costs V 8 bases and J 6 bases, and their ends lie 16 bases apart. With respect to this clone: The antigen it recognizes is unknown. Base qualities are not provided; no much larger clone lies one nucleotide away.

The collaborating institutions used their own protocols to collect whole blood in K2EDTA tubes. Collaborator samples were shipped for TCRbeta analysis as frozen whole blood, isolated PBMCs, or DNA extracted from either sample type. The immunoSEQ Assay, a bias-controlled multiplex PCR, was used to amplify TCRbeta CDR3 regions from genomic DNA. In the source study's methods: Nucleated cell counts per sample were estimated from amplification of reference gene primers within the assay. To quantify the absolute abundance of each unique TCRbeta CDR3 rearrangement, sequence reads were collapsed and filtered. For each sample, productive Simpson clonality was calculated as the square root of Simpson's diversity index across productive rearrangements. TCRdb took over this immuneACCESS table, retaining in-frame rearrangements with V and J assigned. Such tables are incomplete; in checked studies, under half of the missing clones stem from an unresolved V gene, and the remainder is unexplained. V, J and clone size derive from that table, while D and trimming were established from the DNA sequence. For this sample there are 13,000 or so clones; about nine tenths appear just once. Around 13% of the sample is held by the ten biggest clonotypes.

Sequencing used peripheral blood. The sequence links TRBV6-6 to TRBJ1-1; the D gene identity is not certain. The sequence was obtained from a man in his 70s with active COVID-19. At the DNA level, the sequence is TGTGCCAGCTGTTTGGTGAGCTCATCTGAAGCTTTCTTT. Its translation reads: CASCLVSSSEAFF.